This TCR beta chain was found in a study of cytomegalovirus exposure and HLA in healthy donors. On the study more broadly: In an earlier analysis, around 120 million unique TCR beta sequences were found from 200 million or so T cells.

Researchers ran the PCR with 60 Vbeta and 13 Jbeta primers. Assay: immunoSEQ multiplex PCR; the TCRdb copy retains only in-frame clones and omits some. The repertoire includes 150,000 to 200,000 clones, about three quarters of them detected once, and around 5.7% sits in the top ten. On this clone itself: What it recognizes is unknown. One end of the junction fails to match germline, which may point to a read error.

General observations from the study: According to a later analysis, most TCR beta chains associated with CMV appeared HLA-restricted. The listing of 150 or so TCR beta chains classed them as cytomegalovirus-associated.

The CDR3 has 13 amino acids. Germline V gives CDR1 SEHNR, CDR2 FQNEAQ (reference sequence). Input material: PBMCs. This sequence was found in a man aged 35 to 55 in good health and CMV-seronegative. V and J are TRBV7-9 and TRBJ2-7; no clear D gene. The CDR3: CSSSFVPSYEQYF. CDR3 nucleotide sequence: TGTTCCAGCAGCTTCGTACCCAGCTACGAGCAGTACTTC. Supplemented by reference TRBV7-9 and TRBJ2-7, the full variable domain reads DTGVSQNPRHKITKRGQNVTFRCDPISEHNRLYWYRQTLGQGPEFLTYFQNEAQLEKSRLLSDRFSAERPKGSFSTLEIQRTEQGDSAMYLCSSSFVPSYEQYFGPGTRLTVT.